This entry lists 6 T cell receptor beta chains sequenced from one sample in a study of identical twins. TCRdb re-called the 5' RACE reads through MiXCR, storing one row per CDR3 protein. Of under 300,000 distinct CDR3 sequences in the sample, more than 12% are singletons; the top ten hold 8.8%. Specimen: memory (CD45RO+) T cells sorted from blood. The source is a woman between 18 and 29 years old in good health.

This clonotype was counted only a few times. This sequence joins TRBV20-1 and TRBJ2-1; 9 nucleotides align to TRBD1. V was pared by 6 bases and J by 9 bases, with 12 bases of the junction left unmatched. The length of the CDR3 is 14 residues. In germline, CDR1 is DFQATT, CDR2 SNEGSKA (reference sequence). The CDR3 sequence is CSALRTGASSEQFF. In DNA, the CDR3 is TGCAGTGCCCTGCGGACAGGGGCTTCAAGTGAGCAGTTCTTC.

A few counts support this clonotype. The CDR3 region has the DNA TGCAGCGTTGAAGTGAGGAGGGGATCCTTAGTTGGAAACACCATATATTTT. Translated, it gives CSVEVRRGSLVGNTIYF. V gene TRBV29-1 combines with J gene TRBJ1-3; TRBD1 might be the D (5 bases). Germline CDR1 and CDR2: SQVTM and ANQGSEA. The CDR3 has 17 amino acids. The V end was cut by 1 base, the J end by 3 bases, with 19 bases between.

This chain joins TRBV12-3 or TRBV12-4 and TRBJ2-1; D remains unclear. Trimming removed 3 bases at V and 9 bases at J, with 12 bases between. The CDR3 extends over 13 amino acids. The CDR3 spells CASSFGYRGEQFF. The CDR3 DNA sequence: TGTGCCAGCAGTTTTGGGTACCGTGGTGAGCAGTTCTTC.

This clonotype was counted many times. The rearrangement joins TRBV19 to TRBJ1-2; 9 bases fit TRBD1. Per germline, CDR1 LNHDA and CDR2 SQIVND (reference sequence). Trimming at V came to 6 bases and at J to 4 bases, leaving 3 bases not matched to a gene. The CDR3 loop spans 13 amino acids. The chain's CDR3 is CASSLDRGYGYTF. CDR3 nucleotide sequence: TGTGCCAGTAGCTTGGACAGGGGCTATGGCTACACCTTC.

This chain connects TRBV20-1 to TRBJ2-7; 9 bases match TRBD1. Germline loops: CDR1 DFQATT, CDR2 SNEGSKA (reference sequence). V shed 3 bases, J shed 2 bases, and the junction held 5 bases outside the gene matches. The CDR3 consists of 14 residues. The CDR3 DNA sequence: TGCAGTGCTAGTTGGGGGACAGGGACCTACGAGCAGTACTTC. The encoded protein is CSASWGTGTYEQYF.

Ten or more counts support this clonotype. J is TRBJ2-2 and V is TRBV12-3 or TRBV12-4; TRBD2 might be the D (5 bases). The V gene lost 3 bases and the J gene lost 11 bases, with 7 bases spanning the gap. This CDR3 region has 11 residues. The CDR3 loop reads CASSFPGELFF. The CDR3 nucleotides are TGTGCCAGCAGTTTCCCGGGAGAGCTGTTTTTT.